The rows below give T cell receptor beta chains drawn from one sample of a study of blood T cell repertoires in COVID-19. The data were produced by immunoSEQ multiplex PCR, yet TCRdb's version contains in-frame clones alone and is incomplete. The top ten clones hold 7% to 9% of a sample with 6,400 or so clones, 89% of them seen once. Sequencing used peripheral blood. Source of these receptors: a human donor in a cohort sampled during active COVID-19. The donor label of this sample is uncertain. The CDR3 runs from the conserved cysteine through the conserved F or W. A D gene is named only where the DNA matches it firmly. A row's size may be missing; if present it is once, few, many or a size class.

clone size	D gene	V gene	J gene	CDR3 DNA	CDR3 protein
-	-	TRBV7-9	TRBJ2-1	TGTGCCAGCAGCCCCCGGGTCGTCATTGCTGAGCAGTTCTTC	CASSPRVVIAEQFF
-	TRBD2	TRBV15	TRBJ2-1	TGTGCCACCAGCAGACGGACTAGCGGAGCGAGCTCCTACAATGAGCAGTTCTTC	CATSRRTSGASSYNEQFF
-	-	TRBV11-2	TRBJ1-5	TGTGCCAGCAGCCGTTTCACAGGAAGCAATCAGCCCCAGCATTTT	CASSRFTGSNQPQHF
-	-	TRBV2	TRBJ2-1	TGTGCCAGCGGGGCGGCAAGCTCCTACAATGAGCAGTTCTTC	CASGAASSYNEQFF
-	TRBD1	TRBV5-1	TRBJ1-1	TGCGCCAGCCGCCAGACCGGGACAGGGATTTCGGCTTTCTTT	CASRQTGTGISAFF
-	TRBD1	TRBV3-1/TRBV3-2	TRBJ2-3	TGTGCCAGCAGCCCGAGACAGGGGAGCACAGATACGCAGTATTTT	CASSPRQGSTDTQYF
once	TRBD1	TRBV5-1	TRBJ2-5	TGCGCCAGCAGCTCGGCAGCCTCCAGGGGGGAGACCCAGTACTTC	CASSSAASRGETQYF
-	TRBD2	TRBV19	TRBJ2-1	TGTGCCAGTAGAGGGACTAGCGGGGGGGCAAATGAGCAGTTCTTC	CASRGTSGGANEQFF
-	-	TRBV30	TRBJ1-5	TGTGCCTGGAGTGTACCGGGGGTTCCTCAGCCCCAGCATTTT	CAWSVPGVPQPQHF
-	-	TRBV20-1	TRBJ2-7	TGCAGTGCTGGCTTATCCCACGAGCAGTACTTC	CSAGLSHEQYF
-	-	TRBV12-3/TRBV12-4	TRBJ2-1	TGTGCCAGCAGTTTTCCGGGACAACGGCAGTTCTTC	CASSFPGQRQFF
-	-	TRBV5-1	TRBJ2-7	TGCGCCAGCAGCTTGGGTCGGGTCTCCTACGAGCAGTACTTC	CASSLGRVSYEQYF
once	-	TRBV10-3	TRBJ1-4	TGTGCCATCAGTGATGGACATCTAACTAATGAAAAACTGTTTTTT	CAISDGHLTNEKLFF
-	-	TRBV5-1	TRBJ2-7	TGCGCCAGTACGGACAGACCTACAAACGAGCAGTACTTC	CASTDRPTNEQYF
-	-	TRBV18	TRBJ2-5	TGTGCCAGCTCACCACTGGCCCAAGAGACCCAGTACTTC	CASSPLAQETQYF
-	TRBD1	TRBV9	TRBJ2-7	TGTGCCAGCAGCGGACAGGGAACCGCCTGGGAGCAGTACTTC	CASSGQGTAWEQYF
-	-	TRBV28	TRBJ1-4	TGTGCCAGCAGTTTACCGGGGTCAGCTAATGAAAAACTGTTTTTT	CASSLPGSANEKLFF
-	-	TRBV28	TRBJ1-1	TGTGCCAGCAGTTCAGGGGTGGTAGGCACTGAAGCTTTCTTT	CASSSGVVGTEAFF
-	-	TRBV5-6	TRBJ2-3	TGTGCCAGCAGCTTGGCGGACTTAAGGTGGGCAGATACGCAGTATTTT	CASSLADLRWADTQYF
-	-	TRBV7-2	TRBJ1-2	TGTGCCAGCAGCTTCCAGGGAATCGGCTACACCTTC	CASSFQGIGYTF
-	TRBD1	TRBV25-1	TRBJ2-7	TGTGCCAGCACAGGGGGCTTCTCCTACGAGCAGTACTTC	CASTGGFSYEQYF
-	TRBD1	TRBV7-8	TRBJ1-1	TGTGCCAGCAGTACCCGGGGAGGACAGGGGAGGAAAACTGAAGCTTTCTTT	CASSTRGGQGRKTEAFF
few	-	TRBV18	TRBJ1-1	TGTGCCAGCTCACCCGCGGGCCTGAACACTGAAGCTTTCTTT	CASSPAGLNTEAFF
-	TRBD1	TRBV27	TRBJ2-1	TGTGCCAGCAGCCCTCTGGGACAGGGGGCTAAATTTAGCTCCTACAATGAGCAGTTCTTC	CASSPLGQGAKFSSYNEQFF
-	-	TRBV7-9	TRBJ1-5	TGTGCCAGCAGTAGTGACCCAGGGGAGCCCCAGCATTTT	CASSSDPGEPQHF
-	TRBD1	TRBV5-1	TRBJ1-2	TGCGCCAGCAGCCGAGGACAGGGACTGGTGTATGGCTACACCTTC	CASSRGQGLVYGYTF
-	-	TRBV19	TRBJ2-7	TGTGCCAGTAGTATAGGACAAAGCGAGCAGTACTTC	CASSIGQSEQYF
once	-	TRBV2	TRBJ2-2	TGTGCCAGCATGTTGGAGGGTCCCGGGGAGCTGTTTTTT	CASMLEGPGELFF
-	TRBD1	TRBV5-1	TRBJ1-1	TGCGCCAGCAGCTCACAGGGGGCGGTGGTGAACACTGAAGCTTTCTTT	CASSSQGAVVNTEAFF
few	TRBD1	TRBV18	TRBJ2-1	TGTGCCAGCTCACTGACAGGGGGCTACAATGAGCAGTTCTTC	CASSLTGGYNEQFF
-	-	TRBV27	TRBJ1-4	TGTGCCAGCAGTTTAAGAGGGACTAATGAAAAACTGTTTTTT	CASSLRGTNEKLFF
-	TRBD2	TRBV10-1	TRBJ2-2	TGCGCCACGGGAGGCGGAAACACCGGGGAGCTGTTTTTT	CATGGGNTGELFF
-	-	TRBV6-1	TRBJ1-2	TGTGCCAGCAGTGAAGGGGCGGGAGTTTCCTTC	CASSEGAGVSF
-	-	TRBV5-1	TRBJ1-5	TGCGCCAGCAGCCCTGCAACAGGGATGGGTCAGCCCCAGCATTTT	CASSPATGMGQPQHF
-	-	TRBV20-1	TRBJ1-1	TGCACCCCAGGCGACAACACTGAAGCTTTCTTT	CTPGDNTEAFF
-	TRBD1	TRBV2	TRBJ2-7	TGTGCCAGCAGTGGGGACAGGGGCCACGAGCAGTACTTC	CASSGDRGHEQYF
-	-	TRBV30	TRBJ1-4	TGTGCCTGGAGTGGGTCAGTTTATGGTGAAAAACTGTTTTTT	CAWSGSVYGEKLFF
few	-	TRBV23-1	TRBJ1-2	TGCGCCAGCAGTCAGCCAGGGAACTATGGCTACACCTTC	CASSQPGNYGYTF
-	-	TRBV12-3/TRBV12-4	TRBJ1-1	TGTGCCAGCCAAACAGGGAACACTGAAGCTTTCTTT	CASQTGNTEAFF
-	-	TRBV5-5	TRBJ2-2	TGTGCCAGCAGCTTATTTGGGCAGAACACCGGGGAGCTGTTTTTT	CASSLFGQNTGELFF
-	TRBD2	TRBV27	TRBJ2-3	TGTGCCAGCAGTTCCCGGCTAGCGGGAACAGATACGCAGTATTTT	CASSSRLAGTDTQYF
-	TRBD2	TRBV3-1/TRBV3-2	TRBJ2-1	TGTGCCAGCCGCTTTGGGCCTAGCGGGAGCATCGAGTTCTTC	CASRFGPSGSIEFF
-	-	TRBV2	TRBJ1-1	TGTGCCAGCAGTGAGGAGGGTGGCGACACTGAAGCTTTCTTT	CASSEEGGDTEAFF